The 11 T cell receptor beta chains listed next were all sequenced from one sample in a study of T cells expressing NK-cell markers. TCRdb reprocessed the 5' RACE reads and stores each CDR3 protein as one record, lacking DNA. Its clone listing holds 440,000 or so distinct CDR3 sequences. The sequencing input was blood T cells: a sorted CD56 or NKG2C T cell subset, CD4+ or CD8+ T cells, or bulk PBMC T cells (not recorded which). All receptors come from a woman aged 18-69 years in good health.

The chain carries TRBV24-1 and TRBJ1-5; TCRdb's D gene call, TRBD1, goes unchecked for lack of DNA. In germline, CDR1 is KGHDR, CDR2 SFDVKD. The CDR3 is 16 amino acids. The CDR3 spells CATSDSGQGGNQPQHF.

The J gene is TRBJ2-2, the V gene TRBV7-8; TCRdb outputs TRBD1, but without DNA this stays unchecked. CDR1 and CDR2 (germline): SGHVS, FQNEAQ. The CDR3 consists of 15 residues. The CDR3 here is CASSLDDSRTGELFF.

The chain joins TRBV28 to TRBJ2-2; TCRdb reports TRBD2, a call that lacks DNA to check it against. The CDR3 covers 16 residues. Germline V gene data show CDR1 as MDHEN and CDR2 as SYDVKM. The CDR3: CASSGTSGRKAGELFF.

CDR3 loop: CASSYSGSGYNEQFF. The chain couples TRBV6-5 to TRBJ2-1; TCRdb selects TRBD2, and the lack of DNA leaves this call unchecked. This CDR3 has 15 amino acids. In germline, CDR1 is MNHEY, CDR2 SVGAGI.

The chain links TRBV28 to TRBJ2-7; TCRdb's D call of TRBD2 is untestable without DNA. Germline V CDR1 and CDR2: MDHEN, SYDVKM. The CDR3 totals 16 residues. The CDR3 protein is CASSPNLGLTDYEQYF.

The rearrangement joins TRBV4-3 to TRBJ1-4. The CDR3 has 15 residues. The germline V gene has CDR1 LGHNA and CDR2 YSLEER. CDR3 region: CASSQVFGNGEKLFF.

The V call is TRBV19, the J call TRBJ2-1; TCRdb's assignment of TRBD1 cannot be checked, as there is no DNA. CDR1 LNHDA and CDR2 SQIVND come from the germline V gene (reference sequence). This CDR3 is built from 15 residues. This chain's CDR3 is CASSMGDTTYNEQFF.

The CDR3 reads CASSKTSGRPETQYF. This sequence joins TRBV6-1 and TRBJ2-5; TCRdb gives TRBD2 as the D gene, but with no DNA this cannot be confirmed. Germline-derived CDR1 and CDR2 are MNHNS and SASEGT. The CDR3 has 15 residues.

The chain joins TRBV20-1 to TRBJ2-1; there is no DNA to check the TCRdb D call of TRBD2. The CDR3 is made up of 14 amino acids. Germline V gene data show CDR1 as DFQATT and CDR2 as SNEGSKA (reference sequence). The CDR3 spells CSARGLAGINEQFF.

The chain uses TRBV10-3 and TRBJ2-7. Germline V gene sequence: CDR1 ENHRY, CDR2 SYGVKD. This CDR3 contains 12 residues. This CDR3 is CAISAAGWEQYF.

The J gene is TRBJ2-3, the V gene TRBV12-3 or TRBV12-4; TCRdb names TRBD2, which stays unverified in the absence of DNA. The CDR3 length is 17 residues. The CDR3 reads CASSDPPSGIWPDTQYF.